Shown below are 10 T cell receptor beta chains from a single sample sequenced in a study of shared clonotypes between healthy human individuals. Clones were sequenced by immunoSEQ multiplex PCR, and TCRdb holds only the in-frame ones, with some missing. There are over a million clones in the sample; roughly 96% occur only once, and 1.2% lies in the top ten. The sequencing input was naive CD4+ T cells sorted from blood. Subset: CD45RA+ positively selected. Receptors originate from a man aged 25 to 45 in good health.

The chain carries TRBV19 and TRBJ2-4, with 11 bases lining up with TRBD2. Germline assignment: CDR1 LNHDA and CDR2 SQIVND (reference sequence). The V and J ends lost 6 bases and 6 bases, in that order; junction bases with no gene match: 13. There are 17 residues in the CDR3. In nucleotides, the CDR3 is TGTGCCAGTAGGCTTAGCGGGAGGGCCAAGCCTGGAAACATTCAGTACTTC. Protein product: CASRLSGRAKPGNIQYF.

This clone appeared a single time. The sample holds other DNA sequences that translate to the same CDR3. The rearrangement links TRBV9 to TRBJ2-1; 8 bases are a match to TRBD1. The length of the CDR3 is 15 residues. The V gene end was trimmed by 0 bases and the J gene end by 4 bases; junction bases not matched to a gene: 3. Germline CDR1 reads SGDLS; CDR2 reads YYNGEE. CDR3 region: CASSVGQGAYNEQFF. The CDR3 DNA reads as TGTGCCAGCAGCGTAGGTCAGGGGGCTTACAATGAGCAGTTCTTC.

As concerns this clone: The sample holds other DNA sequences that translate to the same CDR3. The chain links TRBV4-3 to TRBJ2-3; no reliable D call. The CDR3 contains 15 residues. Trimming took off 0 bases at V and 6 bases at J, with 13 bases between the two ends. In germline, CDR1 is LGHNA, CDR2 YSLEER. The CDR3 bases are TGCGCCAGCAGCCAAGACTGGCTAGTTGGTGATACGCAGTATTTT. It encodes CASSQDWLVGDTQYF.

CDR3 nucleotides: TGTGCCAGCAGTTACGAGCGGCGGAACCCTTTTGAAAAACTGTTTTTT. This gives the protein CASSYERRNPFEKLFF. The chain carries TRBV6-5 and TRBJ1-4; D gene ambiguous. CDR3 length: 16 amino acids. Per the germline V gene, CDR1 is MNHEY and CDR2 is SVGAGI. The V and J ends lost 2 bases and 7 bases respectively, with 17 bases between them.

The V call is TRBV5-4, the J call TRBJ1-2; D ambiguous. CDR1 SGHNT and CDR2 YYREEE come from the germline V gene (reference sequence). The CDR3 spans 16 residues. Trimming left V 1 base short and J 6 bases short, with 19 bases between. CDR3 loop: CASSLPLSWGSDGYTF. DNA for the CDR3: TGTGCCAGCAGCTTGCCTTTGTCTTGGGGAAGTGATGGCTACACCTTC. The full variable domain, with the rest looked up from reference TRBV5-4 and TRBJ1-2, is ETGVTQSPTHLIKTRGQQVTLRCSSQSGHNTVSWYQQALGQGPQFIFQYYREEENGRGNFPPRFSGLQFPNYSSELNVNALELDDSALYLCASSLPLSWGSDGYTFGSGTRLTVV.

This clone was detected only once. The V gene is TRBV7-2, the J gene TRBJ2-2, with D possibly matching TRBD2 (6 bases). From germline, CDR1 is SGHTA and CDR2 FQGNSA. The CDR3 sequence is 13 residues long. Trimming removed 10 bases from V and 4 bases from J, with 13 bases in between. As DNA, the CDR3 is TGTGCCATAGGGACTGCCAGCACCGGGGAGCTGTTTTTT. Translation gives CAIGTASTGELFF.

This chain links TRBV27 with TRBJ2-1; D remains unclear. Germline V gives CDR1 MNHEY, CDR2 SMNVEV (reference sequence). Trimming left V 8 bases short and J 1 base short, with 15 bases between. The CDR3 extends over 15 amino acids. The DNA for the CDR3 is TGTGCCAGCGCCGCTTTTGGGCAATCCTACAATGAGCAGTTCTTC. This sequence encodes CASAAFGQSYNEQFF.

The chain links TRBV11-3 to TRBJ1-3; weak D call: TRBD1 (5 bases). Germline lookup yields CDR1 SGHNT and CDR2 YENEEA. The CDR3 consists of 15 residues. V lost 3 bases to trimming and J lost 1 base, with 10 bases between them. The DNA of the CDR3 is TGTGCCAGCAGCTTGGGGGGAACATCTGGAAACACCATATATTTT. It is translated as CASSLGGTSGNTIYF.

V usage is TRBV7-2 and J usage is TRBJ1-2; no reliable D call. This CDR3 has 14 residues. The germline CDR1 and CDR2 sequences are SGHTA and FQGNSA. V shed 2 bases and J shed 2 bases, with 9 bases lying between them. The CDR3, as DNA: TGTGCCAGCAGCTTAAATTCGGGAAACTATGGCTACACCTTC. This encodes CASSLNSGNYGYTF.

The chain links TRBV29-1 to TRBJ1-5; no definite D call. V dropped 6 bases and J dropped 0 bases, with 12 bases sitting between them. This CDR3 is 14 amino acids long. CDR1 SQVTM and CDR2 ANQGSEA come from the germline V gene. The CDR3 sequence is CSVGPGDSNQPQHF. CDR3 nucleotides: TGCAGCGTCGGCCCTGGGGATAGCAATCAGCCCCAGCATTTT. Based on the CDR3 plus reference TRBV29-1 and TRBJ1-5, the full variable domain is SAVISQKPSRDICQRGTSLTIQCQVDSQVTMMFWYRQQPGQSLTLIATANQGSEATYESGFVIDKFPISRPNLTFSTLTVSNMSPEDSSIYLCSVGPGDSNQPQHFGDGTRLSIL.